These 4 T cell receptor beta chains came from one sample sequenced in a study of T cells in Graves' hyperthyroidism and ophthalmopathy. RNA transcripts provided the source from which TCR beta CDR3 regions were amplified. The HTBI primer set drove a first-round RT-PCR of the TCR CDR3. One entry per CDR3 protein, called by TCRdb with MiXCR from the multiplex PCR reads. The sample contains roughly 500,000 distinct CDR3 sequences, around a fifth of which appear only once. Sample: blood. These receptor sequences come from an older woman with Graves' ophthalmopathy.

This clonotype was seen ten or more times. The genes are TRBV30 and TRBJ1-2; D is undetermined. Trimming took off 2 bases at V and 0 bases at J, with 4 bases between the two ends. This CDR3 is built from 12 residues. Germline V gene sequence: CDR1 GTSNPN, CDR2 SVGIG (reference sequence). CDR3: CAWSRANYGYTF. CDR3 nucleotide sequence: TGTGCCTGGAGTCGGGCTAACTATGGCTACACCTTC.

The J gene is TRBJ2-3, the V gene TRBV10-3; possible D gene TRBD2, 6 bases. This CDR3 is 15 amino acids long. CDR1 is ENHRY and CDR2 is SYGVKD in the germline V gene. The ends were cut back, 7 bases at V and 1 base at J, with 15 bases in the middle. The CDR3 protein is CAIMKGPSGTDTQYF. Here the CDR3 DNA reads TGTGCCATCATGAAAGGTCCTAGCGGCACAGATACGCAGTATTTT.

This clonotype was counted many times. The chain couples TRBV28 to TRBJ1-1; 8 nucleotides agree with TRBD1. The germline V gene has CDR1 MDHEN and CDR2 SYDVKM. V was pared by 4 bases and J by 2 bases, with 12 bases of the junction left unmatched. CDR3 length equals 17 residues. The CDR3 nucleotides read TGTGCCAGCAGTTCAGGGGGAACAGGGGGTCCCAACACTGAAGCTTTCTTT. This codes for CASSSGGTGGPNTEAFF.

This clonotype has a count of ten or more. The chain links TRBV27 to TRBJ1-1, with D possibly being TRBD1 (5 bases). There are 14 residues in the CDR3. Trimming stripped 5 bases from V and 2 bases from J, with 12 bases between. The germline V gene encodes CDR1 MNHEY and CDR2 SMNVEV (reference sequence). For the CDR3, the DNA is TGTGCCAGCAGTCCGGGACCATTTAACACTGAAGCTTTCTTT. Translation: CASSPGPFNTEAFF.